What follows are 29 T cell receptor beta chains derived from one specimen sequenced in a study of monozygotic twins with inflammatory bowel disease. TCRdb re-called the 5' RACE reads and gives one entry per CDR3 protein, without DNA. Its table records under 130,000 distinct CDR3 sequences. Material: blood. The receptors were sampled from a human donor with ulcerative colitis or Crohn's disease, or a healthy co-twin of an affected twin (not recorded which).

The V gene is TRBV5-5, the J gene TRBJ1-5. CDR3 size: 14 residues. The germline V gene has CDR1 SGHKS and CDR2 YYEKEE (reference sequence). CDR3 sequence: CASSLAVGNQPQHF. Complete variable domain (other parts from reference TRBV5-5 and TRBJ1-5): DAGVTQSPTHLIKTRGQQVTLRCSPISGHKSVSWYQQVLGQGPQFIFQYYEKEERGRGNFPDRFSARQFPNYSSELNVNALLLGDSALYLCASSLAVGNQPQHFGDGTRLSIL.

The chain joins TRBV20-1 to TRBJ2-3. This CDR3 is built from 13 residues. The germline V gene has CDR1 DFQATT and CDR2 SNEGSKA (reference sequence). CDR3 region: CSAPRLTTDTQYF.

The chain employs TRBV5-1 and TRBJ2-1. The CDR3 is 13 amino acids. The germline V gene has CDR1 SGHRS and CDR2 YFSETQ. The CDR3: CASSLGVYNEQFF.

The V call is TRBV13, the J call TRBJ2-1; the D gene TCRdb calls, TRBD1, cannot be checked with no DNA. The CDR3 is 17 residues long. CDR1 is PRHDT and CDR2 is FYEKMQ in the germline V gene (reference sequence). CDR3 in amino acids: CASSLRPSGTGYNEQFF.

The chain couples TRBV5-1 to TRBJ2-5; the D call from TCRdb, TRBD2, cannot be confirmed without DNA. This CDR3 contains 15 residues. CDR1 and CDR2 (germline): SGHRS, YFSETQ. The CDR3: CASSLNAGVMETQYF.

This chain links TRBV6-2 or TRBV6-3 with TRBJ2-5; TCRdb's D call of TRBD1 is untestable without DNA. The CDR3 loop spans 15 amino acids. Germline CDR1 and CDR2: MNHEY and SVGEGT. The CDR3 loop is CASSSVNRRQETQYF.

CDR3: CASSLDDQPQHF. V usage is TRBV7-2 and J usage is TRBJ1-5. The CDR3 runs to 12 residues. Germline V gives CDR1 SGHTA, CDR2 FQGNSA.

The chain is built from TRBV5-1 and TRBJ2-4; TCRdb's assignment of TRBD1 cannot be checked, as there is no DNA. There are 14 residues in the CDR3. Germline loops: CDR1 SGHRS, CDR2 YFSETQ. The CDR3 is CASSSRTGQNIQYF.

The V call is TRBV20-1, the J call TRBJ2-7; the D call of TRBD1 rests on TCRdb alone, since no DNA is present to check it. Germline V lookup: CDR1 DFQATT, CDR2 SNEGSKA (reference sequence). The CDR3 has 15 residues. CDR3 protein: CSARAHRDIAYEQYF.

The chain uses TRBV20-1 and TRBJ2-5; as DNA is missing, the TRBD2 call by TCRdb cannot be tested. In germline, CDR1 is DFQATT, CDR2 SNEGSKA (reference sequence). This CDR3 is 13 amino acids long. The CDR3 sequence: CSEALANQETQYF.

The chain links TRBV5-1 to TRBJ2-1; with no DNA, the TCRdb D assignment of TRBD1 cannot be verified. Germline V gene data show CDR1 as SGHRS and CDR2 as YFSETQ. The CDR3 is 14 residues long. CDR3: CASGILGQYNEQFF.

This chain uses TRBV12-3 or TRBV12-4 with TRBJ2-3; the D call from TCRdb, TRBD1, cannot be confirmed without DNA. The length of the CDR3 is 15 residues. This chain's CDR3 is CASSPGIPSTDTQYF.

The J gene is TRBJ2-5, the V gene TRBV9. Germline V gene lookup returns CDR1 SGDLS and CDR2 YYNGEE. The CDR3 sequence is 14 residues long. The CDR3 region is CASSVNSIQETQYF.

J is TRBJ1-2 and V is TRBV12-3 or TRBV12-4; TCRdb picks TRBD1, but there is no DNA to check that call. This CDR3 is built from 14 residues. This CDR3 is CASSDTGTAYGYTF.

The chain couples TRBV18 to TRBJ2-5; the D call of TRBD2 rests on TCRdb alone, since no DNA is present to check it. The CDR3 has 16 amino acids. Germline V CDR1 and CDR2: KGHSH, LQKENI. CDR3 residues: CASSPPGLAGSETQYF.

This rearrangement joins TRBV20-1 to TRBJ2-7. Per germline, CDR1 DFQATT and CDR2 SNEGSKA (reference sequence). This CDR3 spans 11 amino acids. The CDR3 protein is CSARRGYEQYF.

J is TRBJ2-7 and V is TRBV29-1; TCRdb selects TRBD1, and the lack of DNA leaves this call unchecked. The CDR3 is made up of 12 amino acids. CDR1 is SQVTM, CDR2 ANQGSEA, per germline. CDR3 loop: CSAQGSWDEQYF.

The rearrangement joins TRBV5-4 to TRBJ2-7. The CDR3 loop spans 13 amino acids. The germline V gene encodes CDR1 SGHNT and CDR2 YYREEE (reference sequence). The CDR3 sequence: CASSLEVLGEQYF.

The V gene is TRBV29-1, the J gene TRBJ2-3; TCRdb reports TRBD1, a call that lacks DNA to check it against. The germline gives CDR1 SQVTM, CDR2 ANQGSEA. The CDR3 contains 17 residues. The CDR3 reads CSVAPDRGDWGTDTQYF.

The genes are TRBV28 and TRBJ2-4; TCRdb outputs TRBD1, but without DNA this stays unchecked. Germline V lookup: CDR1 MDHEN, CDR2 SYDVKM. The CDR3 is made up of 16 amino acids. CDR3 residues: CASSPGQFLAKNIQYF. The variable domain in full, completed from reference TRBV28 and TRBJ2-4, reads DVKVTQSSRYLVKRTGEKVFLECVQDMDHENMFWYRQDPGLGLRLIYFSYDVKMKEKGDIPEGYSVSREKKERFSLILESASTNQTSMYLCASSPGQFLAKNIQYFGAGTRLSVL.

V and J are TRBV10-3 and TRBJ1-1; absent DNA, TCRdb's TRBD1 call cannot be checked. Looked up from germline, CDR1 is ENHRY and CDR2 is SYGVKD. The CDR3 is made up of 16 amino acids. This CDR3 is CAISGGQGAGNTEAFF.

V and J are TRBV30 and TRBJ2-7; absent DNA, TCRdb's TRBD2 call cannot be checked. Looked up from germline, CDR1 is GTSNPN and CDR2 is SVGIG (reference sequence). The CDR3 is made up of 13 amino acids. CDR3 amino acids: CAWSVSLGYEQYF.

This rearrangement joins TRBV5-6 to TRBJ2-3; the D call of TRBD1 rests on TCRdb alone, since no DNA is present to check it. Germline loops: CDR1 SGHDT, CDR2 YYEEEE. CDR3 length: 15 amino acids. The CDR3 is CASSPTGQHSDTQYF.

The chain is built from TRBV20-1 and TRBJ2-4. Germline V gives CDR1 DFQATT, CDR2 SNEGSKA (reference sequence). The CDR3 totals 12 residues. The CDR3: CSAIRRENIQYF.

The chain joins TRBV7-8 to TRBJ2-2. The germline V gene has CDR1 SGHVS and CDR2 FQNEAQ. This CDR3 comprises 15 residues. CDR3 residues: CASSLRELTARELFF.

V and J are TRBV28 and TRBJ2-4; TCRdb's assignment of TRBD1 cannot be checked, as there is no DNA. Germline V lookup: CDR1 MDHEN, CDR2 SYDVKM. This CDR3 is 17 amino acids long. The CDR3 region is CASSSLDREGTLNIQYF.

The CDR3 loop is CASSVAWRGTSYNEQFF. This rearrangement joins TRBV9 to TRBJ2-1; TCRdb calls TRBD2, which cannot be checked without DNA. The CDR3 has 17 amino acids. Germline loops: CDR1 SGDLS, CDR2 YYNGEE.

The V gene is TRBV20-1, the J gene TRBJ1-5; the D gene TCRdb calls, TRBD1, cannot be checked with no DNA. This CDR3 has 13 amino acids. Germline lookup yields CDR1 DFQATT and CDR2 SNEGSKA (reference sequence). The CDR3 sequence: CSAPGQGHQPQHF.

The chain uses TRBV18 and TRBJ1-1. The CDR3 runs 14 residues. Per the germline V gene, CDR1 is KGHSH and CDR2 is LQKENI. This CDR3 reads CASSPSARNTEAFF.